This TCR beta chain was captured by sequencing in a study of T cell changes during pregnancy in multiple sclerosis. In germline, CDR1 is MNHNS, CDR2 SASEGT. V was shortened by 3 bases and J by 4 bases, with 10 bases between the two germline ends. The CDR3 sequence is 13 residues long. TCRdb's copy holds only in-frame clones and misses some; the assay was immunoSEQ multiplex PCR. The sample consists of 78,000 or so clones, approximately 90% of them appearing once. Turning to this clone: The identical CDR3 is also encoded by other nucleotide sequences in the sample.

Sequenced material: peripheral blood, taken before pregnancy. This TCR derives from a female donor with multiple sclerosis, enrolled in a pregnancy study. This chain links TRBV6-1 with TRBJ2-7, with D maybe TRBD1 (5 bases). CDR3 sequence (DNA): TGTGCCAGCAGTGAGGTTAGGGGTTACGAGCAGTACTTC. It specifies CASSEVRGYEQYF.